Listed here is a single T cell receptor (beta chain). Sequencing was performed with immunoSEQ multiplex PCR; in TCRdb, only in-frame clones are kept and a portion is missing. The profile shows over 150,000 clones, 94% of them singletons. Germline V gene data show CDR1 as LNHDA and CDR2 as SQIVND (reference sequence). The CDR3 is 15 residues long. J gave up 5 bases and V 1 base, and 4 bases lay outside the gene matches. The data originate from a study of blood T cell repertoires in COVID-19. This chain connects TRBV19 to TRBJ2-5; 10 positions agree with TRBD1. This receptor was taken from a young man with COVID-19, enrolled during active disease. The sequenced sample was peripheral blood. CDR3 region: CASSIAGQGKETQYF. In DNA form, the CDR3 reads TGTGCCAGTAGTATAGCGGGACAGGGGAAGGAGACCCAGTACTTC.